The 5 T cell receptor beta chains given below trace back to one sample, sequenced in a study of regulatory T cells in long-lasting Graves disease. The authors built TCR beta libraries using iRepertoire HTBI primers and Arm-PCR of CDR3 regions. TCRdb analysed the multiplex PCR reads with MiXCR anew, one entry per CDR3 protein. Among a few hundred thousand distinct CDR3 sequences listed, roughly a quarter were seen once. Time point noted: persistent/refractory GD, antithyroid drugs over 5 years with positive TRAb. The authors made the TCR library using RNA they extracted from PBMCs. The starting material was peripheral blood mononuclear cells (PBMCs), obtained when the disease was refractory, from a patient treated with antithyroid drugs. Every receptor here comes from a female donor with Graves disease.

The rearrangement joins TRBV7-9 to TRBJ2-7; the match to TRBD1 covers 10 bases. The CDR3 spans 15 residues. In germline, CDR1 is SEHNR, CDR2 FQNEAQ (reference sequence). The J segment lost 4 bases and the V segment lost 3 bases, leaving 6 bases of the junction unmatched. The CDR3 region is CASSLAGTGVYEQYF. The DNA of the CDR3 is TGTGCCAGCAGCTTGGCCGGGACAGGGGTTTACGAGCAGTACTTC. Together with reference TRBV7-9 and TRBJ2-7, the CDR3 gives the full variable domain: DTGVSQNPRHKITKRGQNVTFRCDPISEHNRLYWYRQTLGQGPEFLTYFQNEAQLEKSRLLSDRFSAERPKGSFSTLEIQRTEQGDSAMYLCASSLAGTGVYEQYFGPGTRLTVT.

In this sample, this clonotype turned up a few times. V gene TRBV2 combines with J gene TRBJ2-7, with 7 bases matching TRBD2. Unmatched junction bases numbered 11, after V lost 7 bases and J lost 5 bases. The CDR3 runs to 14 residues. Germline CDR1 is SNHLY and CDR2 is FYNNEI. The CDR3 DNA reads as TGTGCCAGCATGGTCCCGAGACTAGCTAACGAGCAGTACTTC. Translating it yields CASMVPRLANEQYF.

This clonotype was seen at least ten times. J is TRBJ2-7 and V is TRBV6-2 or TRBV6-3, with TRBD2 matching 7 bases. The CDR3 is made up of 14 amino acids. Trimming took 2 bases from V and 3 from J; bases not matched to a gene: 4. CDR1 is MNHEY, CDR2 SVGEGT, per germline. CDR3 residues: CASSYPGTNYEQYF. CDR3 DNA sequence: TGTGCCAGCAGTTACCCTGGGACTAACTACGAGCAGTACTTC.

The table lists this clonotype with a few counts. This chain uses TRBV24-1 with TRBJ2-5; the D is unclear. With 2 bases removed from V and 4 bases from J, the gap between germline ends came to 10 bases. This CDR3 contains 14 residues. The V gene's germline CDR1 is KGHDR and CDR2 SFDVKD. The CDR3 is CATSDSRHLETQYF. For the CDR3, the DNA is TGTGCCACCAGTGATTCCCGACATTTAGAGACCCAGTACTTC.

J is TRBJ2-2 and V is TRBV20-1; no reliable D call. From germline, CDR1 is DFQATT and CDR2 SNEGSKA (reference sequence). This CDR3 has 11 residues. Written as DNA, the CDR3 is TGCAGAAAACAGCACACCGGGGAGCTGTTTTTT. Protein: CRKQHTGELFF.